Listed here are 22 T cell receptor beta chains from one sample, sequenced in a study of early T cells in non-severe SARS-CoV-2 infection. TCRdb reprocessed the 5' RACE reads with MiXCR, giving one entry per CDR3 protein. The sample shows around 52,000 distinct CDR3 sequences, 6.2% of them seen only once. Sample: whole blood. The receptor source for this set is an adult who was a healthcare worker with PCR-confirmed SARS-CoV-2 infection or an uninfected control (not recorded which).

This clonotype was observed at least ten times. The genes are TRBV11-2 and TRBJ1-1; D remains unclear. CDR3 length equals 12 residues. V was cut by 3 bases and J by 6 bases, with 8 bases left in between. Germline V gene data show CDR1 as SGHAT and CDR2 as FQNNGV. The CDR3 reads CASSFESPEAFF. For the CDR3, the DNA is TGTGCCAGCAGCTTTGAGAGTCCTGAAGCTTTCTTT.

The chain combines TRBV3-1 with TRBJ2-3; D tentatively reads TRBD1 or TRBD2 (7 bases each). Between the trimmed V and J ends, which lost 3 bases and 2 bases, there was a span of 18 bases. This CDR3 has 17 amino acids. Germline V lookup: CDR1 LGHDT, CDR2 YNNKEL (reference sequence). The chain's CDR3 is CASSHGGGGASTDTQYF. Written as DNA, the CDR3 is TGTGCCAGCAGCCACGGGGGAGGGGGCGCATCCACAGATACGCAGTATTTT.

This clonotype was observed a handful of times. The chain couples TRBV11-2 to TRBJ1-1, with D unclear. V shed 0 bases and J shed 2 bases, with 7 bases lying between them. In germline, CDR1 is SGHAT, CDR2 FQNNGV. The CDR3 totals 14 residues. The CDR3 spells CASSLDPINTEAFF. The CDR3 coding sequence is TGTGCCAGCAGCTTAGATCCGATCAACACTGAAGCTTTCTTT.

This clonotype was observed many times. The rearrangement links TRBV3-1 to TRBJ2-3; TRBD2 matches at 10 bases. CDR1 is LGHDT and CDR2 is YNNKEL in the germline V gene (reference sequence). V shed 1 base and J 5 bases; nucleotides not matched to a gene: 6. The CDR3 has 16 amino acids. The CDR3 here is CASSQGLLAGEDTQYF. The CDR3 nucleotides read TGTGCCAGCAGCCAAGGGCTGCTAGCGGGGGAAGATACGCAGTATTTT.

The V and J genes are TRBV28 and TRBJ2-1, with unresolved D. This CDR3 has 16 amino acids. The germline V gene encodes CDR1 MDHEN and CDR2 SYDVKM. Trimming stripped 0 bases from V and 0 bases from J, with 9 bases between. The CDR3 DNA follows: TGTGCCAGCAGTTTATGGGGCAGGAGCTCCTACAATGAGCAGTTCTTC. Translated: CASSLWGRSSYNEQFF.

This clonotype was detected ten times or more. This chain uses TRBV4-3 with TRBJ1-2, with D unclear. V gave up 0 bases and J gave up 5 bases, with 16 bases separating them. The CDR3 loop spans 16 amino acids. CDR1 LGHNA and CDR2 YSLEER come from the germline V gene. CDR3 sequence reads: CASSQEKTALGYGYTF. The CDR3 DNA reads TGCGCCAGCAGCCAAGAGAAAACCGCACTGGGGTATGGCTACACCTTC.

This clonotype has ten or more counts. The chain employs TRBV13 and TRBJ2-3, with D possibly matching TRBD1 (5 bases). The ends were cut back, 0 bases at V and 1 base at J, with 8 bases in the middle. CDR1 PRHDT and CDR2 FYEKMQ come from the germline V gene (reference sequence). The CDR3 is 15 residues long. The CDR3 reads CASSLGARGTDTQYF. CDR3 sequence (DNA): TGTGCCAGCAGCTTAGGGGCCAGGGGCACAGATACGCAGTATTTT. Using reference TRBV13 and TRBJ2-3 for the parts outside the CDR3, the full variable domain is AAGVIQSPRHLIKEKRETATLKCYPIPRHDTVYWYQQGPGQDPQFLISFYEKMQSDKGSIPDRFSAQQFSDYHSELNMSSLELGDSALYFCASSLGARGTDTQYFGPGTRLTVL.

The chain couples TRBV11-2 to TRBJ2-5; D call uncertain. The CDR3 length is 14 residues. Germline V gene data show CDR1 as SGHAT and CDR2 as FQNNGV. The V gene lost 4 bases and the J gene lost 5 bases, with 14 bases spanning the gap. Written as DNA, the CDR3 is TGTGCCAGCAGCTCTATAGGCACTCGGGAGACCCAGTACTTC. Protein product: CASSSIGTRETQYF.

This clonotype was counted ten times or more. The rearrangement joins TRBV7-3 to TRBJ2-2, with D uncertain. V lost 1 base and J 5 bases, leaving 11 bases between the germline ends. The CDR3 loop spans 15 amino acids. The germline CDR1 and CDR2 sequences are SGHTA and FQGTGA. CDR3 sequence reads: CASSLSSGRTGELFF. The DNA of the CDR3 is TGTGCCAGCAGCTTAAGCTCTGGGCGAACCGGGGAGCTGTTTTTT.

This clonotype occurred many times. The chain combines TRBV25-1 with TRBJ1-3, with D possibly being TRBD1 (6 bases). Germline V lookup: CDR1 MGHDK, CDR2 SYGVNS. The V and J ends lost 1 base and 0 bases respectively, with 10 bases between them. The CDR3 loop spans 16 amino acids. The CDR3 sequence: CASSELSDSSGNTIYF. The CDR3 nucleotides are TGTGCCAGCAGTGAATTATCGGACAGCTCTGGAAACACCATATATTTT.

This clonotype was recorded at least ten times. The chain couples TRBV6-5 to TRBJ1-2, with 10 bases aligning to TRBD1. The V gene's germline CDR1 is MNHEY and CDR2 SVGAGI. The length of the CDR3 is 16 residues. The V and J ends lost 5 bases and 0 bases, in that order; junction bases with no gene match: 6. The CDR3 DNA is TGTGCCAGCAGTCGAGGGGACAGGGGAGCTAACTATGGCTACACCTTC. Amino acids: CASSRGDRGANYGYTF.

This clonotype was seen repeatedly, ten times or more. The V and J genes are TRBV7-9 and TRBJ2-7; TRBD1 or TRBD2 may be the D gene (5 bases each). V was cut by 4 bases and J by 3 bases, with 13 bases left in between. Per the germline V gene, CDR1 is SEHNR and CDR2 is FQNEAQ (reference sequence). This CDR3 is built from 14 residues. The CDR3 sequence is CASSYPGRLYEQYF. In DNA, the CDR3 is TGTGCCAGCAGCTACCCGGGACGACTCTACGAGCAGTACTTC.

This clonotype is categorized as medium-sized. This chain's CDR3 is CASSLDSRSTDTQYF. CDR3 sequence (DNA): TGTGCCAGCAGCTTGGACTCTAGGAGCACAGATACGCAGTATTTT. The V call is TRBV28, the J call TRBJ2-3, with D maybe TRBD2 (5 bases). V lost 6 bases, J lost 0 bases, and 13 bases lay in between. The germline CDR1 and CDR2 sequences are MDHEN and SYDVKM. The CDR3 runs to 15 residues.

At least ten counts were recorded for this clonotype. The CDR3 loop is CASSQALAGGPGELFF. The CDR3 DNA follows: TGCGCCAGCAGCCAAGCGCTAGCGGGGGGGCCCGGGGAGCTGTTTTTT. The gene calls are TRBV4-3 and TRBJ2-2, with 12 nucleotides matching TRBD2. The ends lost 1 base at V and 6 bases at J; junction bases unmatched: 3. Germline CDR1 reads LGHNA; CDR2 reads YSLEER. The CDR3 is 16 residues long.

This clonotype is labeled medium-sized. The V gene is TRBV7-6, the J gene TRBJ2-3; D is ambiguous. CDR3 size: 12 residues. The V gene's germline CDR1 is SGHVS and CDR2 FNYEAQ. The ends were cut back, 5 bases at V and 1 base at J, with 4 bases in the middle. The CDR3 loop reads CASSPRTDTQYF. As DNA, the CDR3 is TGTGCCAGCAGCCCACGCACAGATACGCAGTATTTT.

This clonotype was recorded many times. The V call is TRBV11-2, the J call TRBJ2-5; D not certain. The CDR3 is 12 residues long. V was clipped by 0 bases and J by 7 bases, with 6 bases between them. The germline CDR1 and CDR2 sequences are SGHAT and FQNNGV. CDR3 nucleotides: TGTGCCAGCAGCTTAGAGGCGTGGACCCAGTACTTC. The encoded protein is CASSLEAWTQYF.

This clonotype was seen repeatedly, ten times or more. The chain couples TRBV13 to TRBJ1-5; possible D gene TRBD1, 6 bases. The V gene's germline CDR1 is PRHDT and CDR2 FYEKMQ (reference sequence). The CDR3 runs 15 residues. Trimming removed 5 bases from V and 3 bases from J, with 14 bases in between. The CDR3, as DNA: TGTGCCAGCAGCCAGGGACAAGGCAACAATCAGCCCCAGCATTTT. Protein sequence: CASSQGQGNNQPQHF.

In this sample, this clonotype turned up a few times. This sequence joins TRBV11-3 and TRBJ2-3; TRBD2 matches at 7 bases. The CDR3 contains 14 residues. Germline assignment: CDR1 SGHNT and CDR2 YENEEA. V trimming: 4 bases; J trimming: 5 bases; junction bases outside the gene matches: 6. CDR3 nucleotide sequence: TGTGCCAGCAGCTCTGGACTAGGACAAGATACGCAGTATTTT. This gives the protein CASSSGLGQDTQYF.

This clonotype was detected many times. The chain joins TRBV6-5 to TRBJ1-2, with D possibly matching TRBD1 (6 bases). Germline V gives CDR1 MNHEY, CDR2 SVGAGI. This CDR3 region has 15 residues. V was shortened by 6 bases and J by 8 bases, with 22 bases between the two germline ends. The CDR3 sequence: CASSPTNRVIGGYTF. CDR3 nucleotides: TGTGCCAGCAGCCCCACTAACAGGGTCATAGGGGGCTACACCTTC.

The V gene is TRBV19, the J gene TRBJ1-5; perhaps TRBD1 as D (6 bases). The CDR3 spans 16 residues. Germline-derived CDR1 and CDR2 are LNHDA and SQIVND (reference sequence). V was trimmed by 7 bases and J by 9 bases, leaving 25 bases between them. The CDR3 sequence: CASKGPGDRRGRPQHF. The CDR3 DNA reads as TGTGCCAGTAAGGGGCCAGGAGACCGACGGGGGCGGCCCCAGCATTTT.

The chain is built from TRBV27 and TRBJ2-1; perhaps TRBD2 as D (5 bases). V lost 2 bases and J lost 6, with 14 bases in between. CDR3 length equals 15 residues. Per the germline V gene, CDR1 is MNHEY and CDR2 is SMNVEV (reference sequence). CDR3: CASSLERGAVNEQFF. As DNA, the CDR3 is TGTGCCAGCAGTTTAGAACGGGGTGCGGTCAATGAGCAGTTCTTC.

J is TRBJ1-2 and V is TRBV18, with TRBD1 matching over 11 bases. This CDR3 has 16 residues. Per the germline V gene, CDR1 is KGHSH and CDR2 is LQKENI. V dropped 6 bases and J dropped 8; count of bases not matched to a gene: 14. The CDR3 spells CASSASWDRGETGYTF. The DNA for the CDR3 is TGTGCCAGCTCCGCCTCGTGGGACAGGGGGGAGACGGGCTACACCTTC.